This note documents a single TCR beta chain sequence. The data belong to a study of T cells of healthy individuals. Via MiXCR, TCRdb re-called the 5' RACE reads, giving one row per CDR3 protein. The table has about 96,000 distinct CDR3 sequences, approximately 15% seen once. V was clipped by 4 bases and J by 2 bases, with 12 bases between them. Per germline, CDR1 SNHLY and CDR2 FYNNEI. CDR3 length equals 15 residues. The receptor comes from a human donor in good health. V gene TRBV2 combines with J gene TRBJ1-5; D is ambiguous. The CDR3 DNA is TGTGCCAGCAGTGTAGGCGGGGTTGGCAATCAGCCCCAGCATTTT. Translation: CASSVGGVGNQPQHF.